The rows below give T cell receptor beta chains drawn from one sample of a study of blood T cell repertoires in COVID-19. Assay used: immunoSEQ multiplex PCR; TCRdb lists only in-frame clones, some missing. This repertoire shows over 90,000 clones, roughly 88% found once; its top ten account for 3.5%. Sequenced: peripheral blood. The origin of the receptors is a human donor in a cohort sampled during active COVID-19. The CDR3 runs from the conserved cysteine through the conserved F or W. Each record gives: D gene, V gene, clone size, J gene, CDR3 DNA, CDR3 protein. The D gene is left open where the match is weak. Part of the rows lack a size; the others show once, few, many or a class for expanded clones.

D: TRBD2; V: TRBV5-4; size: .; J: TRBJ2-7; DNA: TGTGCCAGCAGCCGCATGGCGGGGGGGTACGAGCAGTACTTC; CDR3: CASSRMAGGYEQYF
D: TRBD1; V: TRBV5-8; size: .; J: TRBJ2-6; DNA: TGTGCCAGCAGCTTCCCCAGGGGGTCTGGGGCCAACGTCCTGACTTTC; CDR3: CASSFPRGSGANVLTF
D: .; V: TRBV7-8; size: .; J: TRBJ1-4; DNA: TGTGCCAGCAGCTCTGGGCCGGACAGAGAAAAACTGTTTTTT; CDR3: CASSSGPDREKLFF
D: .; V: TRBV7-2; size: .; J: TRBJ2-7; DNA: TGTGCCAGCAGCAGCGGCGGGTTATTCTACGAGCAGTACTTC; CDR3: CASSSGGLFYEQYF
D: TRBD1; V: TRBV7-9; size: once; J: TRBJ1-2; DNA: TGTGCCAGCAGCTCGCCGGCAGGGGGTAACTATGGCTACACCTTC; CDR3: CASSSPAGGNYGYTF
D: TRBD2; V: TRBV19; size: .; J: TRBJ2-3; DNA: TGTGCCAGTAGTGAAACCGGGACAAGGGTCAGCGGGAGGGCCGGGGATACGCAGTATTTT; CDR3: CASSETGTRVSGRAGDTQYF
D: .; V: TRBV7-6; size: once; J: TRBJ2-5; DNA: TGTGCCAGCAGCTTAGGAGGCAGTCAAGAGACCCAGTACTTC; CDR3: CASSLGGSQETQYF
D: TRBD2; V: TRBV30; size: .; J: TRBJ2-1; DNA: TGTGCCTGGGAGCGGACTAGCGGACCCCTGGGGTACAATGAGCAGTTCTTC; CDR3: CAWERTSGPLGYNEQFF
D: .; V: TRBV11-2; size: once; J: TRBJ2-1; DNA: TGTGCCAGCGGGCCATTGGTGGAGCAGTTCTTC; CDR3: CASGPLVEQFF
D: .; V: TRBV18; size: .; J: TRBJ2-6; DNA: TGTGCCAGCTTCCGACAAGCTGGGGCCAACGTCCTGACTTTC; CDR3: CASFRQAGANVLTF
D: .; V: TRBV19; size: .; J: TRBJ2-2; DNA: TGTGCCAGTAGTAGAACTAGCTCCGGGGAGCTGTTTTTT; CDR3: CASSRTSSGELFF
D: .; V: TRBV11-2; size: .; J: TRBJ1-6; DNA: TGTGCCAGCAGCCTTGGGGGCCTTGGTGACTCACCCCTCCACTTT; CDR3: CASSLGGLGDSPLHF
D: TRBD1; V: TRBV5-1; size: .; J: TRBJ1-1; DNA: TGCGCCAGCAGCTCTGGACAGGGAGGCACTGAAGCTTTCTTT; CDR3: CASSSGQGGTEAFF
D: TRBD1; V: TRBV12-5; size: once; J: TRBJ1-1; DNA: TGTGCTAGTGGTCCCCCGGGACAGGGGGTAGGGAACACTGAAGCTTTCTTT; CDR3: CASGPPGQGVGNTEAFF
D: TRBD2; V: TRBV10-3; size: .; J: TRBJ2-7; DNA: TGTGCCATCAGTGAAGTGGACCCTTGGGGCGCGGGAGCCCAGGAGCAGTACTTC; CDR3: CAISEVDPWGAGAQEQYF
D: TRBD1; V: TRBV19; size: .; J: TRBJ1-1; DNA: TGTGCCAGTATCTTTACAGGGGGCGGCACTGAAGCTTTCTTT; CDR3: CASIFTGGGTEAFF
D: .; V: TRBV6-5; size: once; J: TRBJ2-7; DNA: TGTGCCAGCATCCTAGTAGGGCAGGGGCCCTACGAGCAGTACTTC; CDR3: CASILVGQGPYEQYF
D: TRBD2; V: TRBV19; size: .; J: TRBJ2-3; DNA: TGTGCCAGTAGTTCCTCCGGGACTAGCGGGGCCCCCGGGGCGCAGTATTTT; CDR3: CASSSSGTSGAPGAQYF
D: .; V: TRBV21-1; size: .; J: TRBJ2-5; DNA: TGTGCCAGCAGCAAAGATAGTAGCGGGGGGTACCAAGAGACCCAGTACTTC; CDR3: CASSKDSSGGYQETQYF
D: TRBD1; V: TRBV27; size: .; J: TRBJ1-2; DNA: TGTGCCAGCAGTTTTAGTCCAGGGGGCGGTGGCTACACCTTC; CDR3: CASSFSPGGGGYTF
D: TRBD1; V: TRBV5-1; size: .; J: TRBJ2-1; DNA: TGCGCCAGCAGCTCATTCAGGGGGCAGTTGGACTACAATGAGCAGTTCTTC; CDR3: CASSSFRGQLDYNEQFF
D: TRBD2; V: TRBV19; size: .; J: TRBJ2-7; DNA: TGTGCCAGTAGTGCCACTAGCGGGAGGAGATACGAGCAGTACTTC; CDR3: CASSATSGRRYEQYF
D: TRBD2; V: TRBV23-1; size: .; J: TRBJ2-7; DNA: TGCGCCACCCATGGGAGGGGCCAGGCGATAGCCTACGAGCAGTACTTC; CDR3: CATHGRGQAIAYEQYF
D: .; V: TRBV2; size: .; J: TRBJ1-2; DNA: TGTGCCAGCAGTCAGTACTCAGGTCCCTATGGCTACACCTTC; CDR3: CASSQYSGPYGYTF
D: .; V: TRBV9; size: .; J: TRBJ2-1; DNA: TGTGCCAGCAGCCCCCGAGGCAGCGGGTGGAACAATGAGCAGTTCTTC; CDR3: CASSPRGSGWNNEQFF
D: TRBD1; V: TRBV19; size: .; J: TRBJ2-7; DNA: TGTGCCAGTAGTAACCTCGGGACAGCCCTCTACGAGCAGTACTTC; CDR3: CASSNLGTALYEQYF
D: TRBD1; V: TRBV19; size: .; J: TRBJ1-6; DNA: TGTGCCAGTAGTATTATACAAGGGACAGGGGAATCACCCCTCCACTTT; CDR3: CASSIIQGTGESPLHF